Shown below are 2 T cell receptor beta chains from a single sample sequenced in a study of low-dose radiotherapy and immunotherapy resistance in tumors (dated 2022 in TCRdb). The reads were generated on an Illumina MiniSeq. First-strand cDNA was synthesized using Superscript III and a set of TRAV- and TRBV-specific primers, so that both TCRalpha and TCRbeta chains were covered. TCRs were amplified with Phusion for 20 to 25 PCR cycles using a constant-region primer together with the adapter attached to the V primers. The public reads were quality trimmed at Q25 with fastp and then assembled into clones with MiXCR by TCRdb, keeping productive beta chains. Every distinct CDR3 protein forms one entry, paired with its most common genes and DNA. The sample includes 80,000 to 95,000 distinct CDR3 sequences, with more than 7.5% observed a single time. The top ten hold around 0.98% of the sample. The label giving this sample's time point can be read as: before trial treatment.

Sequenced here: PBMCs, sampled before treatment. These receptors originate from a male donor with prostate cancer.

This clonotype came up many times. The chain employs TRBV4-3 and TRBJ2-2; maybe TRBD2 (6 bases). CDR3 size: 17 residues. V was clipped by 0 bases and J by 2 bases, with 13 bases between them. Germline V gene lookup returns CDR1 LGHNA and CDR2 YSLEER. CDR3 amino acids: CASSQEAGTANTGELFF. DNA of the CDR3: TGCGCCAGCAGCCAAGAAGCCGGGACTGCTAACACCGGGGAGCTGTTTTTT.

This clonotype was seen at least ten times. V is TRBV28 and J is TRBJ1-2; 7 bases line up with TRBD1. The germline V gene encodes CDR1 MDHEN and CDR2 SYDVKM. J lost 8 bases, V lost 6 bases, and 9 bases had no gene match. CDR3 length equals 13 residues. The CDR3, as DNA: TGTGCCAGCAGCAAGGGGGCAGGGCTGGGCTACACCTTC. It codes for CASSKGAGLGYTF.